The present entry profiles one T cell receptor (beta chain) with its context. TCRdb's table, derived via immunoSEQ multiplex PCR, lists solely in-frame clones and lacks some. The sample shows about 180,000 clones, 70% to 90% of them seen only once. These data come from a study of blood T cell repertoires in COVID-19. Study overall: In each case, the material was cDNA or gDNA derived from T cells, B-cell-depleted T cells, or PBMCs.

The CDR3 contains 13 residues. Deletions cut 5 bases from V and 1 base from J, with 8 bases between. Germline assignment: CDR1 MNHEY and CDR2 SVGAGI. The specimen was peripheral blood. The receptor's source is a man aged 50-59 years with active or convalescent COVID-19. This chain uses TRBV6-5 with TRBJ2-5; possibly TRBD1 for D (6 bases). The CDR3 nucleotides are TGTGCCAGCAGTCGGACAGTCCAAGAGACCCAGTACTTC. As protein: CASSRTVQETQYF.